The present entry profiles one T cell receptor beta chain with its context. Its antigen is not identified. The entry originates in a study of spatial heterogeneity in lung cancer. Study-wide findings and caveats: Mutation tallies in tumors tracked expanded intratumoral alpha and beta TCR counts.

Described time point: sample taken at primary tumor resection. Unsorted whole RNA samples from tumor, nontumor lung or frozen PBMC were sequenced. One entry per CDR3 protein, called by TCRdb with MiXCR from the 5' RACE reads. The sample includes about 100,000 distinct CDR3 sequences, approximately 4% of them seen just once. The source was lung tumor tissue, collected at surgery. The sequence came from a male donor with early-stage non-small cell lung cancer.

This CDR3 reads CASRNRSYQPQHF. The CDR3 bases are TGTGCCAGCAGAAACCGGTCCTATCAGCCCCAGCATTTT. The genes are TRBV2 and TRBJ1-5; D unclear. V gave up 6 bases and J gave up 5 bases, with 11 bases separating them. The CDR3 is made up of 13 amino acids. Germline CDR1 is SNHLY and CDR2 is FYNNEI. The full variable domain, in which reference TRBV2 and TRBJ1-5 provide the parts outside the CDR3, is EPEVTQTPSHQVTQMGQEVILRCVPISNHLYFYWYRQILGQKVEFLVSFYNNEISEKSEIFDDQFSVERPDGSNFTLKIRSTKLEDSAMYFCASRNRSYQPQHFGDGTRLSIL.